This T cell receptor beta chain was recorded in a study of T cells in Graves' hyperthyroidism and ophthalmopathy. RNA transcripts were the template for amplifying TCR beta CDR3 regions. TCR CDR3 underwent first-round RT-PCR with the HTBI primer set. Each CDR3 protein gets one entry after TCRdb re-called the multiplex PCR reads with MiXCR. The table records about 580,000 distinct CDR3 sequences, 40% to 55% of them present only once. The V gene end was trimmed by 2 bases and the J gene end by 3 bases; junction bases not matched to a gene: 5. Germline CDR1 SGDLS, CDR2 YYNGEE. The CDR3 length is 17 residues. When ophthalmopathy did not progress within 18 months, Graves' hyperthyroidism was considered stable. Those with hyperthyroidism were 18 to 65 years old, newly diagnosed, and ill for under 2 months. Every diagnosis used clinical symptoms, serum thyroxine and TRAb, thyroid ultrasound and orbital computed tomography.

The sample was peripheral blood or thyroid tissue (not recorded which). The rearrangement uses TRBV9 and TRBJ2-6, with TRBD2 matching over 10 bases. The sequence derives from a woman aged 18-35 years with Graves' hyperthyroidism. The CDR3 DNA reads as TGTGCCAGCAGCGTCCCCCTAGCGGGAGTTGGGGCCAACGTCCTGACTTTC. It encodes CASSVPLAGVGANVLTF.